A selection of T cell receptor beta chains follows, all from one sample in a study of T cell responses to AZD1222 COVID-19 vaccine. The data were produced by immunoSEQ multiplex PCR, yet TCRdb's version contains in-frame clones alone and is incomplete. In the table there are 100,000 to 150,000 clones, approximately 92% of which are singletons. The sample was peripheral blood, taken 28 days after the second dose of the MenACWY control vaccine. The receptors were sampled from an adult who received the MenACWY meningococcal vaccine as a control. CDR3s include the opening cysteine and the closing phenylalanine or tryptophan. Fields, in order: J gene, clone size, D gene, V gene, CDR3 protein, CDR3 DNA. D genes are given only for firm matches. Some rows mark clone size as missing; the rest say once, few, many or name a class of expanded clone.

J gene: TRBJ2-5
clone size: .
D gene: TRBD1
V gene: TRBV15
CDR3 protein: CATSSERGGRDRWRETQYF
CDR3 DNA: TGTGCCACCAGCAGCGAAAGAGGGGGCAGGGACAGGTGGCGAGAGACCCAGTACTTC

J gene: TRBJ1-5
clone size: .
D gene: .
V gene: TRBV3-1/TRBV3-2
CDR3 protein: CASSQGPTTPQHF
CDR3 DNA: TGTGCCAGCAGCCAAGGTCCAACGACGCCCCAGCATTTT

J gene: TRBJ2-1
clone size: .
D gene: .
V gene: TRBV28
CDR3 protein: CASLTLLQVPNEQFF
CDR3 DNA: TGTGCCAGCTTGACTCTCTTGCAGGTACCCAATGAGCAGTTCTTC

J gene: TRBJ1-2
clone size: .
D gene: TRBD1
V gene: TRBV6-2/TRBV6-3
CDR3 protein: CASSMGQGARGYTF
CDR3 DNA: TGTGCCAGCAGCATGGGACAGGGGGCACGGGGCTACACCTTC

J gene: TRBJ1-2
clone size: .
D gene: .
V gene: TRBV2
CDR3 protein: CASSETAGLGGYGYTF
CDR3 DNA: TGTGCCAGCAGTGAAACTGCAGGGCTGGGTGGATATGGCTACACCTTC

J gene: TRBJ1-6
clone size: .
D gene: .
V gene: TRBV27
CDR3 protein: CASSLVGQNSPLHF
CDR3 DNA: TGTGCCAGCAGTTTAGTCGGACAGAATTCACCCCTCCACTTT

J gene: TRBJ2-1
clone size: .
D gene: TRBD2
V gene: TRBV5-8
CDR3 protein: CASSFHSGSSYNEQFF
CDR3 DNA: TGTGCCAGCAGCTTCCACAGCGGGAGCTCCTACAATGAGCAGTTCTTC

J gene: TRBJ2-5
clone size: .
D gene: .
V gene: TRBV28
CDR3 protein: CATFSAGRETQYF
CDR3 DNA: TGTGCCACCTTTTCGGCGGGGCGGGAGACCCAGTACTTC

J gene: TRBJ1-4
clone size: .
D gene: .
V gene: TRBV27
CDR3 protein: CASSLLSTVGINEKLFF
CDR3 DNA: TGTGCCAGCAGTTTACTGAGCACAGTCGGGATTAATGAAAAACTGTTTTTT

J gene: TRBJ1-6
clone size: .
D gene: .
V gene: TRBV6-5
CDR3 protein: CASSYNRYSPLHF
CDR3 DNA: TGTGCCAGCAGTTACAATCGGTATTCACCCCTCCACTTT

J gene: TRBJ1-2
clone size: .
D gene: .
V gene: TRBV18
CDR3 protein: CASSPASGVSNYGYTF
CDR3 DNA: TGTGCCAGCTCACCAGCTTCAGGGGTGTCGAACTATGGCTACACCTTC

J gene: TRBJ1-1
clone size: .
D gene: .
V gene: TRBV6-6
CDR3 protein: CASSYTGGLNTEAFF
CDR3 DNA: TGTGCCAGCAGTTACACGGGAGGGTTGAACACTGAAGCTTTCTTT

J gene: TRBJ1-5
clone size: few
D gene: .
V gene: TRBV2
CDR3 protein: CASSRGSNQPQHF
CDR3 DNA: TGTGCCAGCAGTCGGGGCAGCAATCAGCCCCAGCATTTT

J gene: TRBJ1-5
clone size: .
D gene: .
V gene: TRBV10-3
CDR3 protein: CASRTDNQPQHF
CDR3 DNA: TGTGCCTCCCGGACGGACAATCAGCCCCAGCATTTT

J gene: TRBJ2-3
clone size: .
D gene: .
V gene: TRBV6-4
CDR3 protein: CASSDSPEGTQYF
CDR3 DNA: TGTGCCAGCAGTGACTCCCCTGAGGGTACGCAGTATTTT

J gene: TRBJ2-2
clone size: .
D gene: .
V gene: TRBV24-1
CDR3 protein: CATSDSPGELFF
CDR3 DNA: TGTGCCACCAGTGATTCGCCCGGGGAGCTGTTTTTT

J gene: TRBJ2-6
clone size: once
D gene: .
V gene: TRBV27
CDR3 protein: CASSSGTFGSGANVLTF
CDR3 DNA: TGTGCCAGCAGTTCTGGGACGTTTGGGTCTGGGGCCAACGTCCTGACTTTC

J gene: TRBJ2-5
clone size: .
D gene: .
V gene: TRBV5-1
CDR3 protein: CASSLSSGKVHQETQYF
CDR3 DNA: TGCGCCAGCAGCTTGAGCTCAGGGAAGGTCCACCAAGAGACCCAGTACTTC

J gene: TRBJ2-3
clone size: .
D gene: TRBD2
V gene: TRBV4-3
CDR3 protein: CASSQDRSGGADTQYF
CDR3 DNA: TGCGCCAGCAGCCAAGATCGGAGCGGGGGTGCGGATACGCAGTATTTT

J gene: TRBJ2-1
clone size: .
D gene: TRBD2
V gene: TRBV13
CDR3 protein: CASSLPGLAVSAEQFF
CDR3 DNA: TGTGCCAGCAGCTTACCGGGACTAGCGGTTAGTGCTGAGCAGTTCTTC

J gene: TRBJ1-1
clone size: .
D gene: .
V gene: TRBV28
CDR3 protein: CASSFSDSPTEAFF
CDR3 DNA: TGTGCCAGCAGTTTTTCGGACAGCCCCACTGAAGCTTTCTTT

J gene: TRBJ1-1
clone size: .
D gene: .
V gene: TRBV15
CDR3 protein: CATSRMTGGKTEAFF
CDR3 DNA: TGTGCCACCAGCAGGATGACAGGAGGGAAGACTGAAGCTTTCTTT

J gene: TRBJ1-4
clone size: .
D gene: .
V gene: TRBV5-1
CDR3 protein: CASSLHRAEKLFF
CDR3 DNA: TGCGCCAGCAGCTTGCACCGGGCTGAAAAACTGTTTTTT

J gene: TRBJ1-1
clone size: once
D gene: TRBD1
V gene: TRBV6-4
CDR3 protein: CASTPTLGTGVTEAFF
CDR3 DNA: TGTGCCAGCACTCCAACGCTGGGGACAGGGGTCACTGAAGCTTTCTTT

J gene: TRBJ1-2
clone size: .
D gene: .
V gene: TRBV19
CDR3 protein: CASTPRADYGYTF
CDR3 DNA: TGTGCCAGTACCCCCCGGGCAGACTATGGCTACACCTTC

J gene: TRBJ2-4
clone size: .
D gene: TRBD2
V gene: TRBV6-6
CDR3 protein: CASSSTSGRGGFAKNIQYF
CDR3 DNA: TGTGCCAGCAGCTCCACTAGCGGGAGGGGAGGTTTCGCCAAAAACATTCAGTACTTC

J gene: TRBJ1-1
clone size: .
D gene: TRBD1
V gene: TRBV5-1
CDR3 protein: CASNYGDRNYAEAFF
CDR3 DNA: TGCGCCAGCAACTACGGGGACAGGAATTACGCTGAAGCTTTCTTT

J gene: TRBJ2-3
clone size: once
D gene: .
V gene: TRBV27
CDR3 protein: CASSLTWVTDTQYF
CDR3 DNA: TGTGCCAGCAGTTTAACCTGGGTTACAGATACGCAGTATTTT

J gene: TRBJ1-1
clone size: .
D gene: .
V gene: TRBV6-5
CDR3 protein: CASRVPTRNTEAFF
CDR3 DNA: TGTGCCAGCAGGGTGCCTACCAGGAACACTGAAGCTTTCTTT

J gene: TRBJ2-5
clone size: .
D gene: .
V gene: TRBV7-3
CDR3 protein: CASSLSGTAVETQYF
CDR3 DNA: TGTGCCAGCAGCTTAAGCGGGACTGCCGTGGAGACCCAGTACTTC

J gene: TRBJ2-1
clone size: .
D gene: TRBD2
V gene: TRBV6-6
CDR3 protein: CASRLAGVYNEQFF
CDR3 DNA: TGTGCCAGCCGGCTAGCGGGTGTCTACAATGAGCAGTTCTTC

J gene: TRBJ2-2
clone size: .
D gene: .
V gene: TRBV28
CDR3 protein: CASSLYAGELFF
CDR3 DNA: TGTGCCAGCAGTTTATACGCCGGGGAGCTGTTTTTT

J gene: TRBJ2-5
clone size: .
D gene: .
V gene: TRBV6-2/TRBV6-3
CDR3 protein: CASSFFPETQYF
CDR3 DNA: TGTGCCAGCAGTTTCTTCCCAGAGACCCAGTACTTC

J gene: TRBJ2-5
clone size: .
D gene: .
V gene: TRBV24-1
CDR3 protein: CATSENDEMGTQYF
CDR3 DNA: TGTGCCACCAGTGAAAATGACGAGATGGGGACCCAGTACTTC

J gene: TRBJ1-5
clone size: .
D gene: TRBD1
V gene: TRBV2
CDR3 protein: CASSNEQGKGQPQHF
CDR3 DNA: TGTGCCAGCAGTAATGAACAGGGGAAGGGGCAGCCCCAGCATTTT

J gene: TRBJ2-5
clone size: .
D gene: .
V gene: TRBV28
CDR3 protein: CASSLGLQGETQYF
CDR3 DNA: TGTGCCAGCAGTTTGGGACTCCAAGGTGAGACCCAGTACTTC

J gene: TRBJ2-2
clone size: .
D gene: .
V gene: TRBV2
CDR3 protein: CASRSEINTGELFF
CDR3 DNA: TGTGCCAGCAGGTCAGAGATAAACACCGGGGAGCTGTTTTTT

J gene: TRBJ2-3
clone size: .
D gene: .
V gene: TRBV7-2
CDR3 protein: CASQLGGPGTDTQYF
CDR3 DNA: TGTGCCAGCCAGCTCGGGGGCCCGGGCACAGATACGCAGTATTTT

J gene: TRBJ2-2
clone size: .
D gene: .
V gene: TRBV11-3
CDR3 protein: CAHTRDRQPGELFF
CDR3 DNA: TGTGCCCATACCCGAGACAGGCAACCCGGGGAGCTGTTTTTT

J gene: TRBJ2-1
clone size: .
D gene: .
V gene: TRBV15
CDR3 protein: CATSFFPANEQFF
CDR3 DNA: TGTGCCACCAGCTTCTTCCCCGCAAATGAGCAGTTCTTC

J gene: TRBJ1-1
clone size: once
D gene: .
V gene: TRBV11-3
CDR3 protein: CASSYKNTEAFF
CDR3 DNA: TGTGCCAGCAGCTACAAGAACACTGAAGCTTTCTTT

J gene: TRBJ2-1
clone size: .
D gene: .
V gene: TRBV29-1
CDR3 protein: CSVEPPGRGIEQFF
CDR3 DNA: TGCAGCGTTGAGCCCCCGGGGAGGGGGATTGAGCAGTTCTTC

J gene: TRBJ1-5
clone size: .
D gene: TRBD1
V gene: TRBV7-2
CDR3 protein: CASSLGTGPRIGEPQHF
CDR3 DNA: TGTGCCAGCAGCTTAGGGACAGGGCCACGTATCGGGGAGCCCCAGCATTTT

J gene: TRBJ2-7
clone size: .
D gene: TRBD2
V gene: TRBV6-5
CDR3 protein: CASSKTSGRAYEQYF
CDR3 DNA: TGTGCCAGCAGTAAAACTAGCGGGAGGGCCTACGAGCAGTACTTC

J gene: TRBJ1-6
clone size: .
D gene: .
V gene: TRBV2
CDR3 protein: CASSAGVLVSSYNSPLHF
CDR3 DNA: TGTGCCAGCAGTGCCGGGGTTCTGGTATCCTCCTATAATTCACCCCTCCACTTT

J gene: TRBJ1-4
clone size: .
D gene: .
V gene: TRBV7-6
CDR3 protein: CASSLYWGSATNEKLFF
CDR3 DNA: TGTGCCAGCAGCTTATACTGGGGTAGCGCAACTAATGAAAAACTGTTTTTT

J gene: TRBJ1-3
clone size: .
D gene: .
V gene: TRBV19
CDR3 protein: CASSRWDSGNTIYF
CDR3 DNA: TGTGCCAGTAGTCGATGGGACTCTGGAAACACCATATATTTT

J gene: TRBJ1-4
clone size: .
D gene: .
V gene: TRBV21-1
CDR3 protein: CASSSNRGGNEKLFF
CDR3 DNA: TGTGCCAGCAGCAGCAACAGGGGGGGAAATGAAAAACTGTTTTTT

J gene: TRBJ2-1
clone size: .
D gene: .
V gene: TRBV11-2
CDR3 protein: CASSEPGAQYNEQFF
CDR3 DNA: TGTGCCAGCAGCGAGCCCGGGGCGCAGTACAATGAGCAGTTCTTC

J gene: TRBJ1-5
clone size: .
D gene: .
V gene: TRBV5-8
CDR3 protein: CASSLVGINQPQHF
CDR3 DNA: TGTGCCAGCAGCTTGGTCGGAATCAATCAGCCCCAGCATTTT

J gene: TRBJ1-5
clone size: once
D gene: TRBD1
V gene: TRBV28
CDR3 protein: CASSLGQGASQPQHF
CDR3 DNA: TGTGCCAGCAGTTTAGGACAGGGGGCGAGTCAGCCCCAGCATTTT

J gene: TRBJ1-2
clone size: .
D gene: TRBD1
V gene: TRBV7-9
CDR3 protein: CASSLPTVGQGYGYTF
CDR3 DNA: TGTGCCAGCAGCTTACCAACCGTGGGACAGGGGTATGGCTACACCTTC

J gene: TRBJ1-2
clone size: .
D gene: TRBD1
V gene: TRBV18
CDR3 protein: CASSPDRGKDGYTF
CDR3 DNA: TGTGCCAGCTCACCAGACAGGGGGAAAGATGGCTACACCTTC

J gene: TRBJ1-6
clone size: .
D gene: .
V gene: TRBV27
CDR3 protein: CASSLVRSFPPLHF
CDR3 DNA: TGTGCCAGCAGTTTGGTTAGGAGTTTTCCACCCCTCCACTTT